This T cell receptor beta chain was recovered during a study of cytomegalovirus exposure and HLA in healthy donors. Germline V gives CDR1 ENHRY, CDR2 SYGVKD. Losses at the gene ends were 5 bases for V and 2 bases for J; bases not matched to a gene: 8. This CDR3 contains 16 residues. To note about this clone: What it recognizes is unknown.

Amplification used 60 Vbeta primers and 13 Jbeta primers. The protocol was immunoSEQ multiplex PCR, while the TCRdb copy is restricted to in-frame clones and leaves out a portion. The sample has 140,000 or so clones; over 60% are singletons. Whole-study findings and limits: Highest at DRB1 and lowest at HLA-C, TCR association rates differed among HLA loci in a later analysis.

This clonotype was sampled from a woman between 40 and 55 years old in good health and CMV-seronegative. This rearrangement joins TRBV10-3 to TRBJ2-3, with 9 bases that match TRBD2. The source material was PBMCs. CDR3 sequence (DNA): TGTGCCATCAGTCCAAGGCTAGCGGGGCCCACAGATACGCAGTATTTT. Translated: CAISPRLAGPTDTQYF.